Listed below are T cell receptor beta chains from one sample, sequenced in a study of blood T cells in healthy people across ages. TCRdb used MiXCR to reprocess the 5' RACE reads, holding one entry per CDR3 protein. The table lists about 780,000 distinct CDR3 sequences, roughly 24% of them singletons. This sample also appeared in a second study, on T cells of mothers and their children.

Sequencing was carried out using blood. The receptors here all came from a boy younger than 18 in good health. The CDR3 runs from the conserved cysteine through the conserved F or W. A D gene is named only where the DNA matches it firmly. Only some rows state a clone size, as once, few, many or a class for expanded clones.

V: TRBV29-1; D: TRBD2; J: TRBJ2-2; size: .; DNA: TGCAGCGTTGAGGCTAGCGGGGCAGGGGAGCTGTTTTTT; CDR3: CSVEASGAGELFF
V: TRBV5-1; D: TRBD2; J: TRBJ2-1; size: few; DNA: TGCGCCAGCAGCTTAGCGGGACTAATCTACAATGAGCAGTTCTTC; CDR3: CASSLAGLIYNEQFF
V: TRBV5-1; D: .; J: TRBJ2-5; size: many; DNA: TGCGCCAGCAGCTCCTCCGGGACTGCGCAAGAGACCCAGTACTTC; CDR3: CASSSSGTAQETQYF
V: TRBV7-2; D: .; J: TRBJ1-1; size: many; DNA: TGTGCCAGCAGCTGGGCAGAGAACACTGAAGCTTTCTTT; CDR3: CASSWAENTEAFF
V: TRBV7-9; D: TRBD1; J: TRBJ1-5; size: .; DNA: TGTGCCAGCAGCCCGGCTCCCGGGACAGGGTACAATCAGCCCCAGCATTTT; CDR3: CASSPAPGTGYNQPQHF
V: TRBV6-7; D: .; J: TRBJ1-2; size: once; DNA: TGTGCCAGCAGTTCCTCGCGGCTCGTCGGCAGAAGTTATGGCTACACCTTC; CDR3: CASSSSRLVGRSYGYTF
V: TRBV3-1; D: .; J: TRBJ1-5; size: few; DNA: TGTGCCAGCAGCCAAGGGGGGTCGAGCAATCAGCCCCAGCATTTT; CDR3: CASSQGGSSNQPQHF
V: TRBV10-3; D: .; J: TRBJ2-1; size: once; DNA: TGTGCCATCAGTGAGTCTCAGCGGGTGGTGGGAGGTGAGCAGTTCTTC; CDR3: CAISESQRVVGGEQFF
V: TRBV29-1; D: .; J: TRBJ2-7; size: .; DNA: TGCAGCGTTTCCGCAAGGCCTCCCTACGAGCAGTACTTC; CDR3: CSVSARPPYEQYF
V: TRBV18; D: .; J: TRBJ1-2; size: .; DNA: TGTGCCAGCTCACCACCCGGACGCTCTAACTATGGCTACACCTTC; CDR3: CASSPPGRSNYGYTF
V: TRBV6-6; D: .; J: TRBJ2-1; size: .; DNA: TGTGCCAGCAGTTACTCGATGGGGGGCGATGAGCAGTTCTTC; CDR3: CASSYSMGGDEQFF
V: TRBV10-3; D: TRBD2; J: TRBJ2-6; size: .; DNA: TGTGCCATCAGGGGCCCCGCTAGCGGGGGAGCTTCTGGGGCCAACGTCCTGACTTTC; CDR3: CAIRGPASGGASGANVLTF
V: TRBV6-1; D: .; J: TRBJ1-5; size: few; DNA: TGTGCCAGCAGTGCGTCCGGGAGCAATCAGCCCCAGCATTTT; CDR3: CASSASGSNQPQHF
V: TRBV6-5; D: .; J: TRBJ2-6; size: .; DNA: TGTGCCACTAAGGGGATCTCTGGGGCCAACGTCCTGACTTTC; CDR3: CATKGISGANVLTF